This note documents a single T cell receptor beta chain sequence. This entry belongs to a study of blood T cells in healthy people across ages. The use of a sample-barcoded 5' primer and a J-beta primer mix characterized a second PCR of about 7 to 12 cycles. TCRdb re-called the 5' RACE reads with MiXCR, one entry per CDR3 protein. The sample consists of hundreds of thousands of distinct CDR3 sequences, about 25% of them appearing once. V lost 1 base, J lost 5 bases, and 9 bases lay in between. The CDR3 length is 13 residues. Per the germline V gene, CDR1 is SQVTM and CDR2 is ANQGSEA. The same data also contributed to another study, on T cells of mothers and their children.

This chain uses TRBV29-1 with TRBJ2-1, with D perhaps matching TRBD2 (5 bases). The specimen sequenced was blood. This clonotype was obtained from a boy under 18 in good health. DNA for the CDR3: TGCAGCGTTGAAGGGGCCGGGGACAATGAGCAGTTCTTC. The encoded protein is CSVEGAGDNEQFF.